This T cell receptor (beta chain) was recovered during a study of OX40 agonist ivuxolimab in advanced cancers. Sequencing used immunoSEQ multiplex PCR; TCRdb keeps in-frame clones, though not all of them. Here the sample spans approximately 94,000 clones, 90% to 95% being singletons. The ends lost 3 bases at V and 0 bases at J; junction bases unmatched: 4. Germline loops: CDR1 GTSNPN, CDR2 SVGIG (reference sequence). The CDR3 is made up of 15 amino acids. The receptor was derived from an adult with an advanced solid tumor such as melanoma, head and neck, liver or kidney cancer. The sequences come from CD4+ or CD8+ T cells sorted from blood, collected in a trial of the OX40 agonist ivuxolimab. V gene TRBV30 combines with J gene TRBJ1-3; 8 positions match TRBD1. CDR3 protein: CAWRGTGGSGNTIYF. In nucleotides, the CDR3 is TGTGCCTGGAGGGGGACAGGTGGCTCTGGAAACACCATATATTTT.